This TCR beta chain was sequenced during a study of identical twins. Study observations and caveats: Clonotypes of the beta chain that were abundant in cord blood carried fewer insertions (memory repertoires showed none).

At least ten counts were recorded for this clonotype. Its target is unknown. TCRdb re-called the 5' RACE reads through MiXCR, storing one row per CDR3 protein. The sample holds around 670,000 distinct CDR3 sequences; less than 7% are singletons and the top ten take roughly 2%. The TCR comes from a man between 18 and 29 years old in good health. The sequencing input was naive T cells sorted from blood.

This CDR3 reads CASRARQGGTYEQYF. The CDR3 DNA reads as TGTGCCAGCAGAGCGAGACAGGGGGGCACCTACGAGCAGTACTTC. This chain connects TRBV6-1 to TRBJ2-7; 9 nucleotides align to TRBD1. Germline CDR1 reads MNHNS; CDR2 reads SASEGT. With 6 bases clipped from V and 2 bases from J, the junction kept 8 bases outside the gene matches. This CDR3 comprises 15 residues.